This T cell receptor (beta chain) was recorded in a study of Graves' ophthalmopathy and Graves' hyperthyroidism. Study findings and constraints: Also, most clonotypes expanded in the thyroid above 0.001 frequency appeared in blood.

Included hyperthyroidism patients were aged 18 to 65 and newly diagnosed (under 2 months' duration). The CDR3 loop spans 18 amino acids. Unmatched junction bases numbered 15, after V lost 3 bases and J lost 5 bases. CDR1 LNHNV and CDR2 YYDKDF come from the germline V gene (reference sequence). RNA transcripts provided the template for amplifying TCR beta CDR3 regions. First-round RT-PCR employed HTBI primers, with a second-round multiplex PCR after it. TCRdb fed the multiplex PCR reads into MiXCR, producing one record per CDR3 protein. The repertoire includes about 550,000 distinct CDR3 sequences, about 35% of them detected once, and about 4% sits in the top ten. Concerning this clonotype itself: Its matching antigen is unknown.

J is TRBJ2-5 and V is TRBV15; 10 nucleotides align to TRBD2. The sequenced sample consisted of peripheral blood or thyroid tissue (not recorded which). This TCR derives from an adult man with Graves' hyperthyroidism. This chain's CDR3 is CATSSLEPSGGSGETQYF. The CDR3 DNA sequence: TGTGCCACCAGCAGCTTGGAGCCTAGCGGGGGCAGCGGGGAGACCCAGTACTTC.